This T cell receptor (beta chain) stems from a study of a mutant IDH1 vaccine in newly diagnosed glioma. Study overall: Radiotherapy, temozolomide, or both had been given previously, and both were given to most. Study-wide findings and caveats: Detectable vaccine-induced immune responses arose in roughly 93% of patients.

Measured with immunoSEQ multiplex PCR; TCRdb has only the in-frame clones, and not every one. The sample includes about 94,000 clones, roughly 86% of them seen just once. The germline CDR1 and CDR2 sequences are MGHRA and YSYEKL. V was clipped by 4 bases and J by 4 bases, with 20 bases between them. CDR3 length equals 16 residues. About this clone: Its antigen is currently unknown.

Regarding time point: week 47, end of study. Alongside topical imiquimod, each dose of vaccine comprised 300 ug of mutant IDH1 20-mer peptide. This receptor was identified in a woman between 50 and 59 years old with glioma. The rearrangement links TRBV4-1 to TRBJ2-7; D is perhaps TRBD1 (5 bases). Here the sequenced sample was PBMCs, taken from a glioma patient whose treatment included an IDH1 peptide vaccine. The CDR3 reads CASSPLTAFSFYEQYF. In nucleotides, the CDR3 is TGCGCCAGCAGCCCATTGACAGCTTTCAGTTTTTACGAGCAGTACTTC.